These 6 T cell receptor beta chains were all obtained from the same sample, sequenced in a study of cytomegalovirus exposure and HLA in healthy donors. The PCR was carried out with 60 Vbeta primers and 13 Jbeta primers. This table comes from immunoSEQ multiplex PCR, and its TCRdb copy is limited to in-frame clones, with some not included. The table records about 190,000 clones, around 75% of them present only once. The sequenced material came from PBMCs. These receptors were collected from a woman in her thirties in good health and CMV-seropositive.

This sequence joins TRBV9 and TRBJ2-5; 13 nucleotides align to TRBD2. The V gene's germline CDR1 is SGDLS and CDR2 YYNGEE. The CDR3 is 16 residues long. V was clipped by 0 bases and J by 11 bases; unmatched bases: 10. The CDR3 is CASSVAIGLAGEEQYF. The CDR3 DNA sequence: TGTGCCAGCAGCGTAGCTATAGGACTAGCGGGAGAGGAGCAGTACTTC. The variable domain in full, completed from reference TRBV9 and TRBJ2-5, reads DSGVTQTPKHLITATGQRVTLRCSPRSGDLSVYWYQQSLDQGLQFLIQYYNGEERAKGNILERFSAQQFPDLHSELNLSSLELGDSALYFCASSVAIGLAGEEQYFGPGTRLLVL.

The genes are TRBV18 and TRBJ2-7; weak D call: TRBD2 (6 bases). Trimming took 3 bases from V and 3 from J, leaving 9 bases between them. The CDR3 length is 13 residues. Looked up from germline, CDR1 is KGHSH and CDR2 is LQKENI. In DNA, the CDR3 is TGTGCCAGCTCACCTGGCGGGGTCTACGAGCAGTACTTC. Its translation is CASSPGGVYEQYF.

The chain has TRBV10-3 and TRBJ2-7; TRBD2 aligns across 7 bases. V was clipped by 0 bases and J by 5 bases; unmatched bases: 1. This CDR3 region has 13 residues. In germline, CDR1 is ENHRY, CDR2 SYGVKD. The CDR3 loop is CAISESGGDEQYF. CDR3 nucleotide sequence: TGTGCCATCAGTGAGTCGGGGGGGGACGAGCAGTACTTC.

The genes are TRBV27 and TRBJ2-7; maybe TRBD2 (6 bases). Per the germline V gene, CDR1 is MNHEY and CDR2 is SMNVEV (reference sequence). Trimming took 2 bases from V and 7 from J, leaving 9 bases between them. This CDR3 region has 12 residues. The CDR3 protein is CASSLQAGEQYF. Here the CDR3 DNA reads TGTGCCAGCAGTTTACAAGCGGGTGAGCAGTACTTC.

This sequence joins TRBV2 and TRBJ1-5; the D is unclear. This CDR3 contains 14 residues. The germline V gene encodes CDR1 SNHLY and CDR2 FYNNEI. V lost 0 bases and J lost 4, with 7 bases in between. The CDR3 DNA reads TGTGCCAGCAGTGAAGCTGCCAGGAATCAGCCCCAGCATTTT. This gives the protein CASSEAARNQPQHF.

The chain employs TRBV6-1 and TRBJ1-2; D not resolved. V dropped 1 base and J dropped 9 bases, with 9 bases sitting between them. The CDR3 contains 12 residues. CDR1 and CDR2 (germline): MNHNS, SASEGT. In DNA form, the CDR3 reads TGTGCCAGCAGTGAAGTGGGCCGAAGCTACACCTTC. Translated: CASSEVGRSYTF.